This T cell receptor (beta chain) derives from a study of T cell repertoires in cytomegalovirus infection. TCRdb ran MiXCR on the reads and lists one entry per CDR3 protein. The sample carries approximately 550,000 distinct CDR3 sequences, approximately 16% recorded once. The CDR3 totals 16 residues. The germline gives CDR1 MDHEN, CDR2 SYDVKM. V lost 4 bases, J lost 3 bases, and 9 bases stayed unmatched. V is TRBV28 and J is TRBJ2-4; TRBD1 matches 7 bases. The sample comprised CD8+ T cells from PBMCs. The receptor's source is a human donor in good health (CMV status not recorded). Some clones in this sample may be carry-over from other donors' samples. The CDR3, as DNA: TGTGCCAGCAGTTCTGCGACAGGGCGGGTCAAAAACATTCAGTACTTC. Residues: CASSSATGRVKNIQYF.